This TCR beta chain emerged from a study of T cell changes during pregnancy in multiple sclerosis. Here immunoSEQ multiplex PCR was the method, and the copy in TCRdb shows in-frame clones only, minus some. The sample contains 48,000 or so clones, around 94% of which appear only once. Germline CDR1 reads GTSNPN; CDR2 reads SVGIG (reference sequence). J gave up 7 bases and V 0 bases, and 9 bases lay outside the gene matches. This CDR3 is built from 14 residues. This sequence joins TRBV30 and TRBJ2-7; 7 bases fit TRBD2. This TCR came from a female donor with multiple sclerosis, enrolled in a pregnancy study. Specimen: CD4+ T cells from peripheral blood mononuclear cells, collected in the first trimester of pregnancy. The CDR3 DNA is TGTGCCTGGAGTGTACTACTAGCGACGGGAGAGCAGTACTTC. This encodes CAWSVLLATGEQYF.